The 4 T cell receptor beta chains listed next were all sequenced from one sample in a study of T cells in Graves' hyperthyroidism and ophthalmopathy. What was amplified from RNA transcripts were TCR beta CDR3 regions. The primer set for the first-round RT-PCR of the TCR CDR3 was HTBI. TCRdb passed the multiplex PCR reads through MiXCR, listing each CDR3 protein once. This table holds 610,000 or so distinct CDR3 sequences, under 60% found once. The specimen sequenced was peripheral blood or thyroid tissue (not recorded which). The receptors here all came from a woman aged 18 to 35 with Graves' hyperthyroidism.

The V and J genes are TRBV29-1 and TRBJ1-1; D not resolved. V lost 8 bases, J lost 0 bases, and 16 bases lay in between. CDR1 SQVTM and CDR2 ANQGSEA come from the germline V gene. CDR3 length: 14 amino acids. The CDR3 reads CSLEVNSMNTEAFF. In nucleotides, the CDR3 is TGCAGCTTAGAAGTTAACAGCATGAACACTGAAGCTTTCTTT.

This clonotype has a count of ten or more. In DNA, the CDR3 is TGTGCCACCAGTGATCCTTCGACAGGGGGCTATGGCTACACCTTC. Translation gives CATSDPSTGGYGYTF. This sequence joins TRBV24-1 and TRBJ1-2; TRBD1 agrees at 9 bases. The CDR3 extends over 15 amino acids. The trim removed 3 bases at V and 4 bases at J, leaving 5 bases unmatched. Germline CDR1 KGHDR, CDR2 SFDVKD.

There are many counts of this clonotype. V is TRBV12-3 or TRBV12-4 and J is TRBJ2-5; 13 bases align to TRBD2. The CDR3 length is 15 residues. The V gene end was trimmed by 6 bases and the J gene end by 7 bases; junction bases not matched to a gene: 8. The CDR3 bases are TGTGCCAGCAGCGGACTAGCGGGGGTACGGGGGACCCAGTACTTC. Encoded protein: CASSGLAGVRGTQYF.

The chain couples TRBV25-1 to TRBJ1-2; D ambiguous. Germline-derived CDR1 and CDR2 are MGHDK and SYGVNS. The CDR3 runs 16 residues. V lost 1 base, J lost 4 bases, and 16 bases lay in between. The CDR3 spells CASSEWENSSSYGYTF. The DNA for the CDR3 is TGTGCCAGCAGTGAATGGGAAAATAGCTCTAGCTATGGCTACACCTTC.